Each of the 29 T cell receptor beta chains below was sequenced from the same sample in a study of cytomegalovirus exposure and HLA in healthy donors (dated by TCRdb to 2015 to 2018). Libraries were made using the immunoSEQ multiplex PCR assay. For the multiplex PCR, a mixture combining 60 forward primers for TCR Vbeta segments and 13 reverse primers for TCR Jbeta segments was used. TCRdb stores this immuneACCESS table with in-frame sequences only. Part of the clones is absent; in the studies checked, under half of the shortfall reflects unresolved V genes, and no reason is known for the rest. The sample data list 85,000 to 95,000 clones, and around 8% of these were observed just once. About 2.1% of the sample goes to the ten largest clones. Source material: PBMCs. All receptors come from a man in his fifties or sixties in good health and CMV-seronegative.

This rearrangement joins TRBV14 to TRBJ1-2; no firm D call. Germline V lookup: CDR1 SGHDN, CDR2 FVKESK. The V end lost 1 base, the J end lost 8 bases, and 17 bases lay between the germline ends. CDR3 length: 15 amino acids. CDR3 region: CASSQASGRTGGYTF. Here the CDR3 DNA reads TGTGCCAGCAGCCAAGCCTCGGGGAGGACGGGAGGCTACACCTTC.

This clone was seen a few times. The genes are TRBV6-1 and TRBJ1-2; TRBD1 aligns across 7 bases. Germline-derived CDR1 and CDR2 are MNHNS and SASEGT. The junction had 5 bases not matched to a gene; V was cut back by 3 bases and J by 7 bases. The CDR3 extends over 13 amino acids. The CDR3 protein is CASSDVNRGGYTF. For the CDR3, the DNA is TGTGCCAGCAGTGACGTTAACAGGGGTGGCTACACCTTC.

V is TRBV27 and J is TRBJ2-7, with 7 bases identical to TRBD1. The trim removed 3 bases at V and 2 bases at J, leaving 1 base unmatched. The germline gives CDR1 MNHEY, CDR2 SMNVEV (reference sequence). CDR3 size: 13 residues. The CDR3 protein is CASSFGTAYEQYF. The CDR3 nucleotides read TGTGCCAGCAGTTTCGGGACAGCCTACGAGCAGTACTTC.

A few counts support this clone. V usage is TRBV6-5 and J usage is TRBJ2-2; TRBD1 matches 8 bases. Germline-derived CDR1 and CDR2 are MNHEY and SVGAGI. V gave up 4 bases and J gave up 1 base; unmatched junction bases: 5. The CDR3 is 16 amino acids. CDR3 residues: CASSFSDRENTGELFF. CDR3 in DNA: TGTGCCAGCAGTTTCTCGGACAGGGAGAACACCGGGGAGCTGTTTTTT.

The chain is built from TRBV4-3 and TRBJ2-1; 8 positions agree with TRBD2. The CDR3 sequence is 16 residues long. Per germline, CDR1 LGHNA and CDR2 YSLEER. V was pared by 4 bases and J by 5 bases, with 10 bases of the junction left unmatched. The CDR3 coding sequence is TGCGCCAGCAGCCGCCAAGTCGGCGGGAGGCACAATGAGCAGTTCTTC. Translation: CASSRQVGGRHNEQFF.

The gene calls are TRBV7-9 and TRBJ2-3, with 7 bases matching TRBD1. J gave up 0 bases and V 4 bases, and 4 bases lay outside the gene matches. The length of the CDR3 is 15 residues. The germline V gene encodes CDR1 SEHNR and CDR2 FQNEAQ (reference sequence). The CDR3 coding sequence is TGTGCCAGCAGCTATGGGACAGTTAGCACAGATACGCAGTATTTT. It codes for CASSYGTVSTDTQYF.

In this sample, this clone turned up a few times. The V gene is TRBV29-1, the J gene TRBJ2-1, with D tentatively TRBD2 (7 bases). CDR3 size: 13 residues. Germline-derived CDR1 and CDR2 are SQVTM and ANQGSEA. Trimming took off 3 bases at V and 9 bases at J, with 15 bases between the two ends. The CDR3 spells CSVDGRRGGEQFF. The CDR3 coding sequence is TGCAGCGTTGATGGTCGTAGGGGGGGTGAGCAGTTCTTC.

The chain uses TRBV6-5 and TRBJ2-2; 8 nucleotides align to TRBD2. The CDR3 runs to 14 residues. The junction had 5 bases not matched to a gene; V was cut back by 6 bases and J by 5 bases. CDR1 and CDR2 from the germline V gene are MNHEY and SVGAGI. The CDR3 spells CASSREGLTGELFF. In DNA form, the CDR3 reads TGTGCCAGCAGCCGGGAGGGCCTAACCGGGGAGCTGTTTTTT.

In its sample, this clone was seen a few times. The chain is built from TRBV6-1 and TRBJ1-5; D unresolved. V was cut by 7 bases and J by 7 bases, with 14 bases left in between. The CDR3 contains 13 residues. CDR1 is MNHNS and CDR2 is SASEGT in the germline V gene. The CDR3 loop is CASKGDWVQPQHF. In DNA, the CDR3 is TGTGCCAGCAAAGGCGACTGGGTACAGCCCCAGCATTTT.

V is TRBV6-1 and J is TRBJ1-5, with 9 positions matching TRBD1. Germline V gene lookup returns CDR1 MNHNS and CDR2 SASEGT. The CDR3 totals 13 residues. The junction had 6 bases not matched to a gene; V was cut back by 8 bases and J by 7 bases. The CDR3 sequence is CASGDRAGQPQHF. CDR3 coding DNA: TGTGCCAGCGGGGACAGGGCAGGGCAGCCCCAGCATTTT.

This clone has more than one count but fewer than ten. This chain's CDR3 is CACSRLTGELFF. The CDR3 DNA reads as TGTGCCTGTTCTCGACTAACCGGGGAGCTGTTTTTT. The chain links TRBV30 to TRBJ2-2, with a weak D call TRBD2 (5 bases). This CDR3 is built from 12 residues. Germline V gene lookup returns CDR1 GTSNPN and CDR2 SVGIG (reference sequence). The germline V and J ends were trimmed by 6 bases and 5 bases, with 10 bases remaining between them.

This chain connects TRBV5-6 to TRBJ1-2, with 7 bases matching TRBD1. V lost 0 bases, J lost 3 bases, and 2 bases stayed unmatched. The V gene's germline CDR1 is SGHDT and CDR2 YYEEEE. The CDR3 sequence is 14 residues long. CDR3 sequence (DNA): TGTGCCAGCAGCTTGGAGGGGGCGGACTATGGCTACACCTTC. This gives the protein CASSLEGADYGYTF.

V is TRBV29-1 and J is TRBJ1-2; D possibly corresponds to TRBD1 (6 bases). V dropped 4 bases and J dropped 4 bases, with 13 bases sitting between them. Looked up from germline, CDR1 is SQVTM and CDR2 is ANQGSEA. This CDR3 contains 13 residues. CDR3 in amino acids: CSVVEAGVYGYTF. CDR3 coding DNA: TGCAGCGTTGTGGAGGCAGGGGTCTATGGCTACACCTTC.

The chain recombines TRBV7-8 with TRBJ1-5; D unclear. Germline CDR1 reads SGHVS; CDR2 reads FQNEAQ. CDR3 size: 15 residues. Trimming took 1 base from V and 0 from J, leaving 7 bases between them. CDR3 coding DNA: TGTGCCAGCAGCTTAGGGGCCTATAGCAATCAGCCCCAGCATTTT. Its translation is CASSLGAYSNQPQHF.

This clone has only a few counts. J is TRBJ1-4 and V is TRBV7-9; TRBD1 might be the D (6 bases). V was cut by 6 bases and J by 5 bases, with 16 bases left in between. Per the germline V gene, CDR1 is SEHNR and CDR2 is FQNEAQ (reference sequence). The CDR3 totals 15 residues. CDR3 sequence: CASSSSGGRNEKLFF. The CDR3 DNA reads as TGTGCCAGCAGTTCGAGCGGGGGGCGGAATGAAAAACTGTTTTTT.

This clone appeared once. The chain employs TRBV27 and TRBJ2-1; D call uncertain. There are 15 residues in the CDR3. The V gene's germline CDR1 is MNHEY and CDR2 SMNVEV (reference sequence). The V end was cut by 3 bases, the J end by 2 bases, with 11 bases between. CDR3 DNA sequence: TGTGCCAGCAGTTTTTTAGCTAGTCCCTACAATGAGCAGTTCTTC. This translates into CASSFLASPYNEQFF.

This clone was seen a handful of times. The chain combines TRBV5-1 with TRBJ2-2; 9 bases match TRBD2. This CDR3 contains 17 residues. The V gene end was trimmed by 4 bases and the J gene end by 4 bases; junction bases not matched to a gene: 11. Germline V CDR1 and CDR2: SGHRS, YFSETQ. CDR3 protein: CASSPLGGAGGTGELFF. The CDR3 DNA reads TGCGCCAGCAGCCCCCTCGGTGGAGCGGGGGGCACCGGGGAGCTGTTTTTT.

This sequence joins TRBV7-3 and TRBJ1-6; TRBD1 aligns across 8 bases. V was pared by 5 bases and J by 10 bases, with 10 bases of the junction left unmatched. Germline values: CDR1 SGHTA, CDR2 FQGTGA. CDR3 length: 15 amino acids. CDR3 amino acids: CASSVGQGPQSPLHF. The CDR3 DNA is TGTGCCAGCAGCGTAGGACAGGGTCCGCAGTCACCCCTCCACTTT.

CDR3: CASSPGQGDTGELFF. The CDR3 DNA reads as TGTGCCAGCAGTCCGGGACAGGGAGACACCGGGGAGCTGTTTTTT. The chain is built from TRBV6-1 and TRBJ2-2, with 9 bases that match TRBD1. Germline loops: CDR1 MNHNS, CDR2 SASEGT. The CDR3 extends over 15 amino acids. V dropped 5 bases and J dropped 3; count of bases not matched to a gene: 4.

There are a few counts of this clone. The CDR3 bases are TGTGCCAGCAGTTTAATGCAGGCCAGACAGCCCCAGCATTTT. Amino acids: CASSLMQARQPQHF. The V and J genes are TRBV28 and TRBJ1-5; no reliable D call. Germline CDR1 MDHEN, CDR2 SYDVKM. The CDR3 consists of 14 residues. V gave up 2 bases and J gave up 7 bases, with 12 bases separating them. Combining the CDR3 with reference TRBV28 and TRBJ1-5 gives the whole variable domain DVKVTQSSRYLVKRTGEKVFLECVQDMDHENMFWYRQDPGLGLRLIYFSYDVKMKEKGDIPEGYSVSREKKERFSLILESASTNQTSMYLCASSLMQARQPQHFGDGTRLSIL.

This clone was seen only a few times. The CDR3 region is CSVEELTGDQYF. The CDR3 DNA reads TGCAGCGTTGAAGAACTCACAGGGGACCAGTACTTC. The chain combines TRBV29-1 with TRBJ2-5, with TRBD1 identical over 7 bases. The V and J ends lost 0 bases and 10 bases, in that order; junction bases with no gene match: 5. The germline gives CDR1 SQVTM, CDR2 ANQGSEA. This CDR3 region has 12 residues.

This clone appeared a few times. The chain links TRBV19 to TRBJ1-2; a possible D gene is TRBD1 (6 bases). With 5 bases removed from V and 8 bases from J, the gap between germline ends came to 12 bases. The germline CDR1 and CDR2 sequences are LNHDA and SQIVND (reference sequence). The CDR3 spans 12 residues. CDR3 residues: CASSQGTLGYTF. The CDR3 DNA reads TGTGCCAGTAGTCAAGGGACACTCGGCTACACCTTC.

V usage is TRBV28 and J usage is TRBJ2-1; the match to TRBD2 covers 9 bases. CDR1 is MDHEN and CDR2 is SYDVKM in the germline V gene. J was trimmed by 10 bases and V by 6 bases; bases with no gene match: 10. CDR3 length: 14 residues. CDR3 in DNA: TGTGCCAGCAGATCCGGGACTAGCTTCATGGAGCAGTTCTTC. Translation gives CASRSGTSFMEQFF.

This clone was recorded a few times. The V call is TRBV11-2, the J call TRBJ2-6; D might be TRBD1 (6 bases). The V end lost 0 bases, the J end lost 3 bases, and 9 bases lay between the germline ends. CDR3 size: 16 residues. The germline V gene encodes CDR1 SGHAT and CDR2 FQNNGV. The CDR3 loop reads CASSLEGGSGANVLTF. CDR3 DNA sequence: TGTGCCAGCAGCTTAGAAGGGGGTAGTGGGGCCAACGTCCTGACTTTC.

This clone was detected a few times. The V gene is TRBV28, the J gene TRBJ2-7; 9 positions agree with TRBD2. The J segment lost 4 bases and the V segment lost 5 bases, leaving 6 bases of the junction unmatched. Looked up from germline, CDR1 is MDHEN and CDR2 is SYDVKM. This CDR3 is 14 amino acids long. This CDR3 is CASSPLSGRYEQYF. DNA for the CDR3: TGTGCCAGCAGTCCCCTGAGCGGGAGGTACGAGCAGTACTTC.

The chain uses TRBV30 and TRBJ1-5; 12 bases match TRBD1. Losses at the gene ends were 2 bases for V and 7 bases for J; bases not matched to a gene: 6. The CDR3 runs to 15 residues. The germline V gene has CDR1 GTSNPN and CDR2 SVGIG (reference sequence). The CDR3 here is CAWSSGQGASQPQHF. DNA for the CDR3: TGTGCCTGGAGTTCGGGACAGGGGGCTAGCCAGCCCCAGCATTTT.

This clone was detected a few times. This chain connects TRBV5-6 to TRBJ1-2, with 8 bases aligning to TRBD1. The CDR3 contains 16 residues. CDR1 is SGHDT and CDR2 is YYEEEE in the germline V gene. With V trimmed by 4 bases and J by 0 bases, 8 bases remained unmatched. The CDR3 coding sequence is TGTGCCAGCAGCCAGGCGGGACAGGCCACTAACTATGGCTACACCTTC. Amino acids: CASSQAGQATNYGYTF.

This chain joins TRBV4-2 and TRBJ1-6; no firm D call. The CDR3 sequence is 12 residues long. With 0 bases removed from V and 10 bases from J, the gap between germline ends came to 4 bases. Germline V gene data show CDR1 as LGHNA and CDR2 as YNFKEQ. The CDR3 DNA is TGTGCCAGCAGCCAAGATAGCTCACCCCTCCACTTT. Protein product: CASSQDSSPLHF.

This clone has more than one count but fewer than ten. The chain uses TRBV7-9 and TRBJ1-2, with D perhaps TRBD1 (6 bases). V was shortened by 4 bases and J by 0 bases, with 12 bases between the two germline ends. The germline V gene has CDR1 SEHNR and CDR2 FQNEAQ (reference sequence). The CDR3 has 15 residues. The CDR3 sequence is CASSSRTDSNYGYTF. In DNA form, the CDR3 reads TGTGCCAGCAGCTCCAGGACAGATTCTAACTATGGCTACACCTTC.